This T cell receptor (beta chain) was sequenced during a study of precursors of human CD4 cytotoxic T cells (dated by TCRdb to 2016 to 2019). About the full investigation: In total, CD4+ memory subsets from fewer than 15 donors went into the bulk TCR-seq analysis. TCR-seq analysis of 14 donors yielded TCRalpha and TCRbeta chain sequences (table S7). Overall study results and their limits: Only 13 of the 14 donors were included in some bulk TCR-seq comparisons, suggesting that not every subset was available for every donor. Compared with the TCM and TEM subsets, the IL-7Rhigh and IL-7R- TEMRA subsets had more restricted TCR repertoires, marked by lower diversity and more expanded clonotypes. Expanded effector clonotypes accounted for a larger share of IL-7Rhigh TEMRA clonotypes than of TEM or TCM clonotypes. According to the authors, a human observational design cannot definitively establish the direction of differentiation between precursor and effector cells.

As regards this clonotype: Its antigen specificity is not known. Base qualities are not recorded, but no much larger clone differs from it by a single base.

The cysteine opens and the phenylalanine closes a CDR3 of 15 amino acids. The DNA shown is the 45-base CDR3, in frame from base 1. V is reduced by 1 base and J by 4 bases, leaving a spacing of 8 bases between them. CDR1 is given as SEHNR and CDR2 as FQNEAQ, both from the germline V gene (reference sequence). Sequencing was carried out with an Illumina MiSeq. Per the original workflow: Repertoire diversity was measured with the Shannon-Wiener index computed in VDJtools. A TCRbeta clonotype was considered expanded if its clonotype frequency was 3 or more. TCRdb ran its own pipeline on the public reads, namely fastp trimming at Q25 and MiXCR clone calling, and kept in-frame beta chains. All rows with the same CDR3 protein become a single entry with the most common DNA and genes. The V and J calls, along with clone size, are taken from TCRdb and not from the paper's own processing. The sample table shows 450 to 650 distinct CDR3 sequences, and roughly 12% are seen once. The ten largest clones take up about an eighth of the sample.

Bulk UMI-based TCR sequencing was performed on four sorted CD4+ memory subsets (TCM, TEM, IL-7Rhigh TEMRA, IL-7R- TEMRA) to test a precursor-effector relationship among CD4 cytotoxic T cells. Cells were obtained from peripheral blood mononuclear cells that had been isolated from human blood. The sequence derives from a human donor in good health. The chain is encoded by TRBV7-9 joined to TRBJ1-6; the best D guess is TRBD1, with 5 bases matching. The sequencing input was memory CD4+ T cells from blood (PBMCs). In nucleotide form, the sequence is TGTGCCAGCAGCTTAGGACGGACATATAATTCACCCCTCCACTTT. It translates to CASSLGRTYNSPLHF.